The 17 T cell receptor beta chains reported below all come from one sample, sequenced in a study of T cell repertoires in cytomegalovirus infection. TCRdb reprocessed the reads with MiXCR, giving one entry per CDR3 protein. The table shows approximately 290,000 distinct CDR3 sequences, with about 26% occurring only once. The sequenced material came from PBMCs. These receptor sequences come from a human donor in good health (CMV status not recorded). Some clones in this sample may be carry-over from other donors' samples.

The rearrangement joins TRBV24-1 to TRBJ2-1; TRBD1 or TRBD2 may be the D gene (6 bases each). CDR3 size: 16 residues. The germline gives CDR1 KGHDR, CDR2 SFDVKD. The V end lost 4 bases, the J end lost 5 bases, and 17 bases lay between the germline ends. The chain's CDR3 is CATSDLSGEVNNEQFF. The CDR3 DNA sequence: TGTGCCACCAGTGACCTTTCAGGGGAGGTAAACAATGAGCAGTTCTTC.

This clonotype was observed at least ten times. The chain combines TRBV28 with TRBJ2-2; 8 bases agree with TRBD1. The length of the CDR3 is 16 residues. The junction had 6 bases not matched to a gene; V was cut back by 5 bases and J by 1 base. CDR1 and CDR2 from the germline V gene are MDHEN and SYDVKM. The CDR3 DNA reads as TGTGCCAGCAGTGCCCCAGGGGGCCAGAACACCGGGGAGCTGTTTTTT. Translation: CASSAPGGQNTGELFF.

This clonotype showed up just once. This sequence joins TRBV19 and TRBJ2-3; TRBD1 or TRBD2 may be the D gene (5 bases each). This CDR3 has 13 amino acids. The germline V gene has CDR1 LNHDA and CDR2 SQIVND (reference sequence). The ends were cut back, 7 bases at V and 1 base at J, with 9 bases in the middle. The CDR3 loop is CASNRDGTDTQYF. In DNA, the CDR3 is TGTGCCAGTAACCGGGACGGCACAGATACGCAGTATTTT.

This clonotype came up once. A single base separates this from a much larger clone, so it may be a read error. The CDR3 sequence: CASSLTSGSKNIQYF. CDR3 DNA sequence: TGTGCCAGCAGCTTGACTAGCGGATCCAAAAACATTCAGTACTTC. This rearrangement joins TRBV7-2 to TRBJ2-4; TRBD2 matches at 9 bases. V gave up 3 bases and J gave up 2 bases; unmatched junction bases: 2. The CDR3 totals 15 residues. Looked up from germline, CDR1 is SGHTA and CDR2 is FQGNSA.

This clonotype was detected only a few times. DNA for the CDR3: TGTGCCAGCAACCTCGCGGGGACTGAGCAGTTCTTC. This translates into CASNLAGTEQFF. The J gene is TRBJ2-1, the V gene TRBV2; D possibly corresponds to TRBD2 (6 bases). V lost 7 bases to trimming and J lost 9 bases, with 13 bases between them. Germline CDR1 reads SNHLY; CDR2 reads FYNNEI. This CDR3 contains 12 residues.

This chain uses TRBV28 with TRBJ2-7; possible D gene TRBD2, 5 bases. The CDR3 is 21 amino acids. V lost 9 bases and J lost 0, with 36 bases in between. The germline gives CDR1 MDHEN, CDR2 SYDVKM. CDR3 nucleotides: TGTGCCAGTCTACACAGAGGATTGGCAGGTCTTGGTAGCGAGTACTCCTACGAGCAGTACTTC. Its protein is CASLHRGLAGLGSEYSYEQYF.

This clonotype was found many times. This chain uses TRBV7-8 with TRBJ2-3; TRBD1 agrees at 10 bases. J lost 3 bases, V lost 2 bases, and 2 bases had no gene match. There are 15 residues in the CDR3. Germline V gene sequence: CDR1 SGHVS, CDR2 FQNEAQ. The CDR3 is CASSLWDRGTDTQYF. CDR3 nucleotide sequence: TGTGCCAGCAGCTTATGGGACAGGGGAACAGATACGCAGTATTTT.

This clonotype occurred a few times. CDR3 sequence reads: CSARDQGHQGGTEAFF. CDR3 DNA sequence: TGCAGTGCTAGAGATCAGGGACACCAAGGAGGCACTGAAGCTTTCTTT. The rearrangement uses TRBV20-1 and TRBJ1-1, with a tentative D call TRBD1 (6 bases). There are 16 residues in the CDR3. Germline loops: CDR1 DFQATT, CDR2 SNEGSKA (reference sequence). V was clipped by 0 bases and J by 4 bases, with 18 bases between them.

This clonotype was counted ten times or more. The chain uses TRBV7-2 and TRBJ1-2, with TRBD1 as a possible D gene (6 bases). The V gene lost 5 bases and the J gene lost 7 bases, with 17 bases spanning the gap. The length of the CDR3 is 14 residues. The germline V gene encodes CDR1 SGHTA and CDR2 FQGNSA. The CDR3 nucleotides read TGTGCCAGCAGCCCCCCGGGGGCTAGGAGTGGCTACACCTTC. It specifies CASSPPGARSGYTF.

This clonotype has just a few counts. The CDR3: CAISVRLGQETQYF. CDR3 sequence (DNA): TGTGCCATCAGTGTTAGGCTTGGTCAAGAGACCCAGTACTTC. This chain joins TRBV10-3 and TRBJ2-5; D remains unclear. V was cut by 4 bases and J by 2 bases, with 11 bases left in between. The CDR3 runs 14 residues. The germline V gene has CDR1 ENHRY and CDR2 SYGVKD.

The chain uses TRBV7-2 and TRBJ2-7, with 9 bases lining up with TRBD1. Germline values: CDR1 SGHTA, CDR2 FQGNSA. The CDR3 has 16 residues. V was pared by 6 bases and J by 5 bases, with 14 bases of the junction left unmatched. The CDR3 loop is CASRETRRGQGDEQYF. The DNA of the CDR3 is TGTGCCAGCAGAGAAACGCGCCGGGGACAGGGTGACGAGCAGTACTTC. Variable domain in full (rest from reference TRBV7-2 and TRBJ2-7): GAGVSQSPSNKVTEKGKDVELRCDPISGHTALYWYRQSLGQGLEFLIYFQGNSAPDKSGLPSDRFSAERTGGSVSTLTIQRTQQEDSAVYLCASRETRRGQGDEQYFGPGTRLTVT.

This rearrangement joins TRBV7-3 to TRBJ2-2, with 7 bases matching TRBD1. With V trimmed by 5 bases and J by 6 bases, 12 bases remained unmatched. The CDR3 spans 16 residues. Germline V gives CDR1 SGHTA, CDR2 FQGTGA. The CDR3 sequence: CASSRDSSMSPGELFF. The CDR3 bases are TGTGCCAGCAGCAGGGACAGTTCGATGTCGCCCGGGGAGCTGTTTTTT.

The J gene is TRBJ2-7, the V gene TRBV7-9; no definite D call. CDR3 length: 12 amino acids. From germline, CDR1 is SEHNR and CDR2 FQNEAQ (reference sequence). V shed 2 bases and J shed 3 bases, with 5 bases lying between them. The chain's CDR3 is CASSLFGYEQYF. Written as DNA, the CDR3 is TGTGCCAGCAGCTTATTCGGCTACGAGCAGTACTTC.

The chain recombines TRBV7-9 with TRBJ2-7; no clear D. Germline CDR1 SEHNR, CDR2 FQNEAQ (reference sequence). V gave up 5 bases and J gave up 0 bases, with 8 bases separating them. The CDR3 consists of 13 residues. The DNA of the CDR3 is TGTGCCAGCAGCCCCACAGTCTCCTACGAGCAGTACTTC. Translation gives CASSPTVSYEQYF.

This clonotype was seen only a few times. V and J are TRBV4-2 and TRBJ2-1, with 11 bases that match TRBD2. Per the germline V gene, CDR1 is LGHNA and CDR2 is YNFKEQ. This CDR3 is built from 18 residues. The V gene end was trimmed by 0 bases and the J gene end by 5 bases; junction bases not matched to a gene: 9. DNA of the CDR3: TGTGCCAGCAGCCAAGATATACTAGCGGGGGATATGGACAATGAGCAGTTCTTC. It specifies CASSQDILAGDMDNEQFF.

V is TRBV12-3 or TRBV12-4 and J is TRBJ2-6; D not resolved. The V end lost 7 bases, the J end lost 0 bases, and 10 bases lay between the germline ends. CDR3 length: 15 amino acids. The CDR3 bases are TGTGCCAGCACAAATAAGCCCTCTGGGGCCAACGTCCTGACTTTC. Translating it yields CASTNKPSGANVLTF.

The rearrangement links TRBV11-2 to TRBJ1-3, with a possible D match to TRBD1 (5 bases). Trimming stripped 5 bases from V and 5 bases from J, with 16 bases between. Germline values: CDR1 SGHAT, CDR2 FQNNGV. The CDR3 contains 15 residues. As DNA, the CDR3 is TGTGCCAGCAGCAGAAACCAGGGACTGAGAAACACCATATATTTT. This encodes CASSRNQGLRNTIYF.